This TCR beta chain was recovered during a study of CD8+CD57+ T cells in acquired aplastic anemia. Study details: Sorted CD4+ and CD8+ cells gave an average of roughly 3.2 ug of DNA. Mean read depth for CD4+ cells from healthy donors was roughly 10 million.

This clonotype has ten or more counts. Antigen: not known. V gave up 4 bases and J gave up 3 bases; unmatched junction bases: 4. The CDR3 has 14 residues. The germline CDR1 and CDR2 sequences are SEHNR and FQNEAQ (reference sequence). Points from the study as a whole: CD8+ Simpson's diversity showed no significant patient-control difference.

TCR beta VDJ and CDR3 were profiled, and genomic DNA was the template. TCRdb processed the reads anew with MiXCR; each CDR3 protein has one entry. The sample has under 250,000 distinct CDR3 sequences, 30% to 40% seen once. The source material was sorted CD4+, CD8+, or CD8+CD57+ T cells (not recorded which) from PBMCs. This TCR derives from a human donor in good health, serving as a control. This chain uses TRBV7-9 with TRBJ2-7; 9 bases are a match to TRBD1. CDR3 loop: CASSSDRGFYEQYF. DNA of the CDR3: TGTGCCAGCAGCTCCGACAGGGGGTTCTACGAGCAGTACTTC.